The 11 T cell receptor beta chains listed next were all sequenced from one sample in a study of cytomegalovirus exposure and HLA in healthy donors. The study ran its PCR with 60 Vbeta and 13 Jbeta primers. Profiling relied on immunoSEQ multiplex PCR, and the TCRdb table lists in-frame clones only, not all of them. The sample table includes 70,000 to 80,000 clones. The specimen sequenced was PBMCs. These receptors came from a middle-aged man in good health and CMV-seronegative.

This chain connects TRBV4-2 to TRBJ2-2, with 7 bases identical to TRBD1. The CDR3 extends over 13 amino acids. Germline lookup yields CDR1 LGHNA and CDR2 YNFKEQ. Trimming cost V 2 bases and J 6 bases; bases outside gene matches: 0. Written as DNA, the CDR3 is TGTGCCAGCAGCCAACAGGGGGCCGGGGAGCTGTTTTTT. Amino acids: CASSQQGAGELFF.

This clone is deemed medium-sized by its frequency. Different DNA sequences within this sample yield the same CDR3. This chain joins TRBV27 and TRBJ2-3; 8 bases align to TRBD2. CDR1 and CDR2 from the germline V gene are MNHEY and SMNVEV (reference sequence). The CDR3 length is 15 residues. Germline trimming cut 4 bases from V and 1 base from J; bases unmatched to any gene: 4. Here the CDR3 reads CASSSRAGGTDTQYF. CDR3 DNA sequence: TGTGCCAGCAGTTCTCGAGCGGGGGGCACAGATACGCAGTATTTT.

CDR3 in DNA: TGTGCCAGCAGCTTGTCTTGGTCTCGGTTGAACACTGAAGCTTTCTTT. This gives the protein CASSLSWSRLNTEAFF. The chain joins TRBV5-5 to TRBJ1-1; D not certain. Germline-derived CDR1 and CDR2 are SGHKS and YYEKEE (reference sequence). V was clipped by 1 base and J by 0 bases, with 13 bases between them. This CDR3 region has 16 residues.

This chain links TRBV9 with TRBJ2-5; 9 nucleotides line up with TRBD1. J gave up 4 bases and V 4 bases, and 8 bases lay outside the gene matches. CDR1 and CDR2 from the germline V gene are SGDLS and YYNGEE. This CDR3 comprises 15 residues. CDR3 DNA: TGTGCCAGCAGCCGTCCCGGGACAGGGACAGAGACCCAGTACTTC. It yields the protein CASSRPGTGTETQYF. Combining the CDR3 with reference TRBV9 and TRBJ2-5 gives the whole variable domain DSGVTQTPKHLITATGQRVTLRCSPRSGDLSVYWYQQSLDQGLQFLIQYYNGEERAKGNILERFSAQQFPDLHSELNLSSLELGDSALYFCASSRPGTGTETQYFGPGTRLLVL.

The CDR3 loop is CASSPMGLTTYNEQFF. CDR3 DNA: TGTGCCAGCAGCCCAATGGGACTAACCACCTACAATGAGCAGTTCTTC. J is TRBJ2-1 and V is TRBV7-9; TRBD2 aligns across 7 bases. J was trimmed by 2 bases and V by 5 bases; bases with no gene match: 9. The germline gives CDR1 SEHNR, CDR2 FQNEAQ (reference sequence). The CDR3 totals 16 residues.

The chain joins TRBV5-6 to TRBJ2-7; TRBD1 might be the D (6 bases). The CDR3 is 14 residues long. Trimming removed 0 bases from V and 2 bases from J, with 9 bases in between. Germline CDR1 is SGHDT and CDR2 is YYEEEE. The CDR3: CASSLDRATYEQYF. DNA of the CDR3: TGTGCCAGCAGCTTGGACAGGGCCACCTACGAGCAGTACTTC.

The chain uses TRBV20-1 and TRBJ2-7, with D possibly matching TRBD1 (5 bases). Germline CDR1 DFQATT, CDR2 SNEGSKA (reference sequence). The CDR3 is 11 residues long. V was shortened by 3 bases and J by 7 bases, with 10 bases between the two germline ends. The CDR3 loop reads CSARTSGEQYF. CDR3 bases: TGCAGTGCTAGGACATCAGGGGAGCAGTACTTC.

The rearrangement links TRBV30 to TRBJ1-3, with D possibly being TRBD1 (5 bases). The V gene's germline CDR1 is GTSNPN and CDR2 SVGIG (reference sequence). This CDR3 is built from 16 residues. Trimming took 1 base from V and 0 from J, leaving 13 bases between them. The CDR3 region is CAWSDGGLLSGNTIYF. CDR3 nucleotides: TGTGCCTGGAGTGACGGGGGACTGCTCTCTGGAAACACCATATATTTT.

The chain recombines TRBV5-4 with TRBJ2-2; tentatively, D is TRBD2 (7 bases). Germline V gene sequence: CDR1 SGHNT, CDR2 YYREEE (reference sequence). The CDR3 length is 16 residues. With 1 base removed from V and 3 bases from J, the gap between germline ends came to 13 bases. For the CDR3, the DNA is TGTGCCAGCAGCTTGTCTGGCGGGGGCCACACCGGGGAGCTGTTTTTT. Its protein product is CASSLSGGGHTGELFF.

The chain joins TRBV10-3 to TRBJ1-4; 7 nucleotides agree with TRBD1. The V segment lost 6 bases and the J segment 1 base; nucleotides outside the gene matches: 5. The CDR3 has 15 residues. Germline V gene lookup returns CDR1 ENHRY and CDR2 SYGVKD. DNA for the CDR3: TGTGCCATCAGCCCCGACAGGGTAACTAATGAAAAACTGTTTTTT. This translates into CAISPDRVTNEKLFF.

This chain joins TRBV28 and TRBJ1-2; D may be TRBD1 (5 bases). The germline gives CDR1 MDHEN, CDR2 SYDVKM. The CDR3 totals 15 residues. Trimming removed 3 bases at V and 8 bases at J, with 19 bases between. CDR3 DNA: TGTGCCAGCAGTTTGCCCCCAAGCGGGGGAAAGGGCTACACCTTC. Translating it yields CASSLPPSGGKGYTF.